Shown below are 6 T cell receptor beta chains from a single sample sequenced in a study of technical replicates of blood from a few donors (dated by TCRdb to about 2017). The library came from the immunoSEQ multiplex PCR assay. Imported from immuneACCESS, the table was reduced by TCRdb to in-frame sequences with V and J called. These copies leave out some clones; in studies compared against another copy, an unresolved V gene accounts for under half, and the cause of the remainder is not known. The sample data list 55,000 to 60,000 clones, and just over 90% of these were observed just once. The biggest ten clones account for about 4% of the sample. The specimen sequenced was PBMCs. The receptors derive from a human donor in good health. Some clones in this sample may be carry-over from other donors' samples.

This chain joins TRBV7-8 and TRBJ2-1; 9 bases match TRBD1. CDR1 is SGHVS and CDR2 is FQNEAQ in the germline V gene. CDR3 length: 16 residues. V lost 2 bases to trimming and J lost 5 bases; unmatched junction nucleotides: 7. The DNA for the CDR3 is TGTGCCAGCAGCTTAACCCGGGACAGGGCGAACAATGAGCAGTTCTTC. It codes for CASSLTRDRANNEQFF.

In its sample, this clone was seen once. The V and J genes are TRBV7-3 and TRBJ2-6; maybe TRBD1 (6 bases). The length of the CDR3 is 17 residues. The germline V gene encodes CDR1 SGHTA and CDR2 FQGTGA. Trimming removed 8 bases from V and 2 bases from J, with 19 bases in between. CDR3 coding DNA: TGTGCCAGCGGTCCCGGGTGGGGGCCTCCTGGGGCCAACGTCCTGACTTTC. Translating it yields CASGPGWGPPGANVLTF.

The genes are TRBV27 and TRBJ2-7, with 9 bases that match TRBD2. V was clipped by 4 bases and J by 6 bases; unmatched bases: 10. Per germline, CDR1 MNHEY and CDR2 SMNVEV (reference sequence). This CDR3 has 15 residues. CDR3 residues: CASSSPSGGLSEQYF. CDR3 bases: TGTGCCAGCAGTTCACCCAGCGGGGGGCTCTCCGAGCAGTACTTC.

The chain uses TRBV29-1 and TRBJ1-1; D is unresolved. The CDR3 runs to 12 residues. Germline CDR1 and CDR2: SQVTM and ANQGSEA. Trimming took off 2 bases at V and 4 bases at J, with 8 bases between the two ends. CDR3 sequence (DNA): TGCAGCGTTGAAAGGGAGACCACTGAAGCTTTCTTT. It translates to CSVERETTEAFF.

V gene TRBV18 combines with J gene TRBJ2-2; 7 positions match TRBD1. The V gene's germline CDR1 is KGHSH and CDR2 LQKENI. The CDR3 is 14 amino acids. The V segment lost 6 bases and the J segment 0 bases; nucleotides outside the gene matches: 1. The CDR3 reads CASSGTANTGELFF. CDR3 nucleotide sequence: TGTGCCAGCTCCGGGACAGCGAACACCGGGGAGCTGTTTTTT.

J is TRBJ2-5 and V is TRBV7-9, with D perhaps matching TRBD2 (7 bases). Trimming shortened V by 3 bases and J by 3 bases, and 11 bases separated the two germline ends. The CDR3 covers 14 residues. Germline CDR1 is SEHNR and CDR2 is FQNEAQ (reference sequence). The chain's CDR3 is CASSFWGGEETQYF. DNA of the CDR3: TGTGCCAGCAGCTTTTGGGGGGGCGAAGAGACCCAGTACTTC.